This is a list of T cell receptor beta chains from one sample in a study of Graves' ophthalmopathy and Graves' hyperthyroidism. Each CDR3 protein gets one entry after TCRdb re-called the multiplex PCR reads with MiXCR. Of roughly 500,000 distinct CDR3 sequences in the sample, about 15% were seen once. The sequenced material came from blood. Receptor source: a woman in her twenties or thirties with Graves' ophthalmopathy. Each CDR3 is given with its conserved first and last residue. Fields, in order: D gene, J gene, clone size, V gene, CDR3 DNA, CDR3 protein. A D gene is named only where the DNA matches it firmly. Expanded clones are given a class, and other clones once, few, many or no size at all.

.	TRBJ1-1	many	TRBV20-1	TGCAGTCCACGTGGAGGGCCGAGCACTGAAGCTTTCTTT	CSPRGGPSTEAFF
.	TRBJ1-2	many	TRBV12-3/TRBV12-4	TGTGCCAGCAGTTTTGATGGTAGAGGCTACACCTTC	CASSFDGRGYTF
.	TRBJ2-7	many	TRBV27	TGTGCCAGCAGTCTCCGGGTAGGACTTAGGCAGACCTACGAGCAGTACTTC	CASSLRVGLRQTYEQYF
.	TRBJ2-7	many	TRBV30	TGTGCCTGGAGTGGAGACGTAACCTACGAGCAGTACTTC	CAWSGDVTYEQYF
.	TRBJ1-5	many	TRBV4-1	TGCGCCAGCAGCCAAGGGCGGCTGAATCAGCCCCAGCATTTT	CASSQGRLNQPQHF
TRBD1	TRBJ2-4	many	TRBV10-2	TGCGCCAGCAGTCCTACAGGGGGCTCGGACATTCAGTACTTC	CASSPTGGSDIQYF
.	TRBJ1-2	many	TRBV16	TGTGCCAGCAGCCAAGGCAGGGCCTATGGCTACACCTTC	CASSQGRAYGYTF
.	TRBJ1-1	few	TRBV5-1	TGCGCCAGCAGCTTGGCGCGGGGGTCGGGGACTGAAGCTTTCTTT	CASSLARGSGTEAFF
TRBD2	TRBJ2-7	many	TRBV7-3	TGTGCCAGCACCACGGGAGGCCACGAGCAGTACTTC	CASTTGGHEQYF
.	TRBJ2-7	few	TRBV28	TGTGCCAGCAGTCTCAAACCGGACCCCGCCGAGCAGTACTTC	CASSLKPDPAEQYF
.	TRBJ1-1	.	TRBV3-1	TGTGCCAGCAGCCAAGATGGGAGGGGGGTATGGAACACTGAAGCTTTCTTT	CASSQDGRGVWNTEAFF
.	TRBJ2-7	many	TRBV24-1	TGTGCCACCGGCCAGCTGCTTGGGGGCGGCGAGCAGTACTTC	CATGQLLGGGEQYF
.	TRBJ2-5	many	TRBV24-1	TGTGCCACCAGTGAACGGACAGCTTACCAAGAGACCCAGTACTTC	CATSERTAYQETQYF
.	TRBJ1-6	many	TRBV6-1	TGTGCCAGCAGTGAAGAGGCCTCCTATAATTCACCCCTCCACTTT	CASSEEASYNSPLHF
.	TRBJ2-5	many	TRBV3-1	TGTGCCAGCAGAGAGCCGGGACCCTACGCCTCGGGCCAGTACTTC	CASREPGPYASGQYF
.	TRBJ2-7	many	TRBV30	TGTGCCTGGAGTAGTGGCGAGCAGTACTTC	CAWSSGEQYF
.	TRBJ1-1	few	TRBV19	TGTGCCAGTAGTATAGGCCCAGGGAACACTGAAGCTTTCTTT	CASSIGPGNTEAFF
TRBD1	TRBJ1-6	many	TRBV7-9	TGTGCCAGCACCTTTGACAGGGGGAATTCACCCCTCCACTTT	CASTFDRGNSPLHF
TRBD2	TRBJ2-5	many	TRBV29-1	TGCAGCGTAGAATTGACTAGCGGGGTGGAGACCCAGTACTTC	CSVELTSGVETQYF
TRBD1	TRBJ1-2	few	TRBV12-3/TRBV12-4	TGTGCCAGCAGTCACAGGACAGGGGGCAGCTATGGCCACACCTTC	CASSHRTGGSYGHTF
TRBD1	TRBJ1-1	many	TRBV5-1	TGCGCCAGCAGCGTATCGACAGGGGCGAACACTGAAGCTTTCTTT	CASSVSTGANTEAFF